One T cell receptor beta chain is described in this entry. Its antigen is still unknown. Vbeta (60) and Jbeta (13) primers were used in the PCR. The table came from immunoSEQ multiplex PCR; TCRdb's copy has only in-frame clones and leaves some out. The sample has 100,000 to 150,000 clones; 17% are singletons. CDR3 length: 15 residues. Germline V gene sequence: CDR1 LGHNA, CDR2 YNFKEQ. V dropped 4 bases and J dropped 4 bases, with 16 bases sitting between them. The entry originates in a study of cytomegalovirus exposure and HLA in healthy donors. Study observations and caveats: Among the sequence variants, a highly shared cluster was likely an artifact of sequencing. Accurate HLA-A and HLA-B prediction from TCR beta sequences was reported for most subjects. Earlier analysis yielded a pattern in which most TCR beta V segments were productive about 90% or about 30% of the time.

The chain has TRBV4-2 and TRBJ1-1; TRBD1 is a possible D gene (5 bases). The sample was PBMCs. This receptor was obtained from a female donor in good health and CMV-seropositive. CDR3 sequence: CASSRRQQGGTEAFF. In DNA, the CDR3 is TGTGCCAGCAGCCGCAGACAGCAAGGTGGCACTGAAGCTTTCTTT.